This T cell receptor (beta chain) appears in the sequencing data of a study of cytomegalovirus exposure and HLA in healthy donors. Concerning this clone itself: Its specificity is not known.

A multiplex PCR was run with 60 Vbeta primers and 13 Jbeta primers. TCRdb's table, derived via immunoSEQ multiplex PCR, lists solely in-frame clones and lacks some. The table records some 130,000 clones, 80% of them present only once. This CDR3 has 14 residues. General study findings and limits: A previous analysis found most TCR beta V segments productive roughly 87% or roughly 30% of the time. Most CMV-associated TCR beta chains appeared HLA-restricted in a later analysis.

The sequenced material came from PBMCs. The chain links TRBV21-1 to TRBJ1-1. TRBV21-1 is assigned pseudogene status. The sequence came from a male donor in good health and CMV-seronegative. The CDR3 region is CASSPPREGPEAFF. The CDR3 DNA follows: TGTGCCAGCAGCCCACCACGGGAGGGACCTGAAGCTTTCTTT.